This note documents a single TCR beta chain sequence. Its antigen is currently unknown. CDR1 SNHLY and CDR2 FYNNEI come from the germline V gene. V lost 9 bases, J lost 0 bases, and 11 bases stayed unmatched. The CDR3 length is 17 residues. PCR primers comprised 60 Vbeta and 13 Jbeta primers. Per the original data handling: Roughly 81 million unique TCR beta chains, 8.5 million to 14 million shared, were counted in a later analysis. The table came from immunoSEQ multiplex PCR; TCRdb's copy has only in-frame clones and leaves some out. For V, J and clone size, that table is used; D and trimming come from the DNA. Counted here are approximately 200,000 clones, over 65% occurring once; the ten biggest clones make up around 15%. These data are taken from a study of cytomegalovirus exposure and HLA in healthy donors. On the study more broadly: An analysis done earlier identified some 120 million unique TCR beta sequences from about 179 million T cells. A preliminary data release comprised 80 million or so unique TCRs obtained from HLA-typed donors. Regarding the study as a whole: The study designated roughly 150 TCR beta chains cytomegalovirus-associated.

Material for sequencing was PBMCs. The chain combines TRBV2 with TRBJ2-2; TRBD2 matches 9 bases. This sequence originates from a man aged 35 to 55 in good health and CMV-seronegative. The CDR3 DNA sequence: TGTGCCAGTCTTTTTGAAGGACTAGCGTCGAACACCGGGGAGCTGTTTTTT. The encoded protein is CASLFEGLASNTGELFF.